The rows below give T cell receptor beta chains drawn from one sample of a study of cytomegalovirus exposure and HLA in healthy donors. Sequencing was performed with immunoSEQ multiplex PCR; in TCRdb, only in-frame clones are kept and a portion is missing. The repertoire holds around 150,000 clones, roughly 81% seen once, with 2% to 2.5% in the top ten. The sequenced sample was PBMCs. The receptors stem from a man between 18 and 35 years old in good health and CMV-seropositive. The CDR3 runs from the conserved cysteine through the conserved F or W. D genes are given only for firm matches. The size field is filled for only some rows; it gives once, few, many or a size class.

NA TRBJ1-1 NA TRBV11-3 TGTGCCAGCAGCGGCACGTTGAACACTGAAGCTTTCTTT CASSGTLNTEAFF
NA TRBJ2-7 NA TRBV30 TGTGCCTGGAGTGCGGGCAGGGTGTACGAGCAGTACTTC CAWSAGRVYEQYF
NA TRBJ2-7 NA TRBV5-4 TGTGCCACTGGCGGGGCGGCCGAGCAGTACTTC CATGGAAEQYF
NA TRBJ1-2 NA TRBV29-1 TGCAGCGTTGAAGGAGGCCAGTGGAACTATGGCTACACCTTC CSVEGGQWNYGYTF
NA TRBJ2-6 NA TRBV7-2 TGTGCCAGCAGCTCAGACAGGATTAATGGGGCCAACGTCCTGACTTTC CASSSDRINGANVLTF
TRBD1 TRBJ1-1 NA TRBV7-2 TGTGCCAGCAGCTCGACAGGGAACTTGGGCACTGAAGCTTTCTTT CASSSTGNLGTEAFF
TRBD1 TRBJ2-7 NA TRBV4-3 TGCGCCAGCAGCCAAATCCGGACAGGGGAACCCTACGAGCAGTACTTC CASSQIRTGEPYEQYF
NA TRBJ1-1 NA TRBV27 TGTGCCAGCAGTGCCACAGTGAACACTGAAGCTTTCTTT CASSATVNTEAFF
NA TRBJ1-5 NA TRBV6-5 TGTGCCAGCAGAGTTGAGGGAAGGCGTAATCAGCCCCAGCATTTT CASRVEGRRNQPQHF
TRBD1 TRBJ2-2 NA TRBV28 TGTGCCAGCAGTGGGGGACAGGTTAACACCGGGGAGCTGTTTTTT CASSGGQVNTGELFF
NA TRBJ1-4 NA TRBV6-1 TGTGCCAGCAAAGGGACTTCCCGGGAAAAACTGTTTTTT CASKGTSREKLFF
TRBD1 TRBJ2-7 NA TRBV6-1 TGTGCCAGCAGTGGGGACAGGCCTGCCTACGAGCAGTACTTC CASSGDRPAYEQYF
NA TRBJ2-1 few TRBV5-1 TGCGCCAGCAGCTTGCGGCTAGAAGGGGGCTACAATGAGCAGTTCTTC CASSLRLEGGYNEQFF
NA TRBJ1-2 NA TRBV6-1 TGTGCCAGCAGTCCCGACCCCTCGACGGGACTCGGCTACACCTTC CASSPDPSTGLGYTF
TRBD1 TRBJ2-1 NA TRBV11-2 TGTGCCAGCAGCAAAAGACAGGGCTGGAATGAGCAGTTCTTC CASSKRQGWNEQFF
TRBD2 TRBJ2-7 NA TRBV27 TGTGCCATCGGACTAGCGGGGGGGCCGAGGGAGCAGTACTTC CAIGLAGGPREQYF
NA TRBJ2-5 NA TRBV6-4 TGTGCCAGCAGGGACGTAGGAGAATCTGGGGAGACCCAGTACTTC CASRDVGESGETQYF
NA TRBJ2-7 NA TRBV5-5 TGTGCCAGCAGCTCCTGGACGGGGAGGAAAGACGAGCAGTACTTC CASSSWTGRKDEQYF
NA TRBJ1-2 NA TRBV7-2 TGTGCCAGCAGCTTAGGCTACGACGGACAATGGAGCGGCTACACCTTC CASSLGYDGQWSGYTF
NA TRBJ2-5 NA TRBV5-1 TGCGCCAGCAGCCGCCCTGGTGGGCAGCAAGAGACCCAGTACTTC CASSRPGGQQETQYF
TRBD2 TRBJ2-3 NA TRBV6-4 TGTGCCAGCAGCGGATCTAGCGGGGGGACAGATCCGCAGTATTTT CASSGSSGGTDPQYF
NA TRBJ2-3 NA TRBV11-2 TGTGCCAGCAGCTTACGGTGGGGTAGCGCGGTGAGCACAGATACGCAGTATTTT CASSLRWGSAVSTDTQYF
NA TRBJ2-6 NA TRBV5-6 TGTGCCAGCAGCCCCCCTATGAGGCAGATTAGCTCTGGGGCCAACGTCCTGACTTTC CASSPPMRQISSGANVLTF
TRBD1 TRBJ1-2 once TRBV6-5 TGTGCCAGCAGCCGCGACGGGACAGGGATAGGCTACACCTTC CASSRDGTGIGYTF
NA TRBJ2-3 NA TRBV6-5 TGTGCCAGCAGTTACTTCCGGGACTCTCCCACAGATACGCAGTATTTT CASSYFRDSPTDTQYF
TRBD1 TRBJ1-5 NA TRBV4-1 TGCGCCAGCAGCCAAGACCGGGACAGGGGGTATCAGCCCCAGCATTTT CASSQDRDRGYQPQHF
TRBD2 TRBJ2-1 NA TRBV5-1 TGCGCCAGCAGGGGTAGCGGGGACCCCAGCTCCTACAATGAGCAGTTCTTC CASRGSGDPSSYNEQFF
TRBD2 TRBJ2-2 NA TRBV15 TGTGCCACCAGCAGAGATAGCGGGCGGAGACACACCGGGGAGCTGTTTTTT CATSRDSGRRHTGELFF
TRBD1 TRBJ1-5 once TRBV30 TGTGCCTGGAGTACCCGGACAGGGCTCGGCCATCAGCCCCAGCATTTT CAWSTRTGLGHQPQHF
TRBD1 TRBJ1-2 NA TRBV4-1 TGCGCCAGCAGCTCGGGACAGCTCGATGGCTACACCTTC CASSSGQLDGYTF
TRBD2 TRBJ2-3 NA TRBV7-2 TGTGCCAGCAGCCCTACTAGCGGGGGCGCAGATACGCAGTATTTT CASSPTSGGADTQYF
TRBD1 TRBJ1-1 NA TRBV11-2 TGTGCCAGCAGCCCCATGACAGGGGGCTGGGGCACTGAAGCTTTCTTT CASSPMTGGWGTEAFF
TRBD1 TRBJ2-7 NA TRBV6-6 TGTGCCAGCAGTAAGGGGACAGGGGATTTCTACGAGCAGTACTTC CASSKGTGDFYEQYF
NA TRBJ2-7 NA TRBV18 TGTGCCAGCTCACCAGCACCGTCGAGTTACGAGCAGTACTTC CASSPAPSSYEQYF
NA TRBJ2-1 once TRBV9 TGTGCCAGCAGCGTAGTTAGTAGCGGAAATGAGCAGTTCTTC CASSVVSSGNEQFF
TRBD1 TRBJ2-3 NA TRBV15 TGTGCCACCAGCAGAGATTTGGGCCGGGACAGGGTCCCAGATACGCAGTATTTT CATSRDLGRDRVPDTQYF
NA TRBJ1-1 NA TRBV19 TGTGCCAGTAGTTCGAGGACAGCAACGCGGATCACTGAAGCTTTCTTT CASSSRTATRITEAFF
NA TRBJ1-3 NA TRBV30 TGTGCCTGGAGGACCGGGACTGATGGAAACACCATATATTTT CAWRTGTDGNTIYF
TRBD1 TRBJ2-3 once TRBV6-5 TGTGCCATAGGACAGGGTAATCAAGATACGCAGTATTTT CAIGQGNQDTQYF
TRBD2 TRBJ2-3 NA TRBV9 TGTGCCAGCAGCGTAGGGCTAGCGGGGGACACAGATACGCAGTATTTT CASSVGLAGDTDTQYF
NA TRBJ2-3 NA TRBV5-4 TGTGCCAGCAGCTTCTTACTAGCTCAAGATACGCAGTATTTT CASSFLLAQDTQYF
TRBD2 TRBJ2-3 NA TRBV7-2 TGTGCCAGCAGCCAGGTCCGGGGGGTCACAGATACGCAGTATTTT CASSQVRGVTDTQYF
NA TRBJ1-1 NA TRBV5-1 TGCGCCAGCAGCCCGGCTAGGGTGGGGGGGACTGAAGCTTTCTTT CASSPARVGGTEAFF
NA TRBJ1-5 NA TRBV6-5 TGTGCCAGCACGATTGGGGGGGGGCAGCCCCAGCATTTT CASTIGGGQPQHF
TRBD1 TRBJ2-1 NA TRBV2 TGTGCCAGCAGTGAAACCGTTTCTCGGGTATGGGACAGGACAACCAATGAGCAGTTCTTC CASSETVSRVWDRTTNEQFF
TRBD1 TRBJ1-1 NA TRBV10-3 TGTGCCATCAGTGTAGGAGGGGGCGCGAACACTGAAGCTTTCTTT CAISVGGGANTEAFF
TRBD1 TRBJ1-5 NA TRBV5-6 TGTGCCAGCAGCTTGGGCCGGGACAGGTTCAATCAGCCCCAGCATTTT CASSLGRDRFNQPQHF
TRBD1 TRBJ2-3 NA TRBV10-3 TGTGCCATCAGTGTCGGCGACAGGGCCACAGATACGCAGTATTTT CAISVGDRATDTQYF
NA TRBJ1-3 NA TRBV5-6 TGTGCCAGCAGCTTCCGGAGTACAGGGTCGGGAAACACCATATATTTT CASSFRSTGSGNTIYF
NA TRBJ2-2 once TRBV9 TGTGCCAGCAGCGATCACCGGGGGAAGGACACCGGGGAGCTGTTTTTT CASSDHRGKDTGELFF
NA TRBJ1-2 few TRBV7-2 TGTGCCAGCAGCCGGGACACCCCCTACACCTTC CASSRDTPYTF